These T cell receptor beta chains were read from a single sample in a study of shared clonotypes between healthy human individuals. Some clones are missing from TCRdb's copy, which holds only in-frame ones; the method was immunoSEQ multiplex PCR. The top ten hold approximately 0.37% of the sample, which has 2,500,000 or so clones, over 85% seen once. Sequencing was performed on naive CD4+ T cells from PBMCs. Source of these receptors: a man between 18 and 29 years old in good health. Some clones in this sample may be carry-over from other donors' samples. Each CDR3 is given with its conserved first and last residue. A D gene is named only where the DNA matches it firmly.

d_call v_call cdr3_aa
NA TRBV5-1 CASSLGGTTTNEKLFF
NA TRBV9 CASSAKFGVSYNEQFF
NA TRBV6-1 CASSGIGGYSYEQYF
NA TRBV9 CASSVGGRTPYEQYF
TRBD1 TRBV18 CASSPRGRGPNEKLFF
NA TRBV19 CASSIQGSGYGYTF
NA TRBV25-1 CASSERGARTEAFF
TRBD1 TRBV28 CASSLTGGFGNTIYF
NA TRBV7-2 CASSLALSGLAYEQYF
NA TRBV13 CASSLTGRGTDTQYF
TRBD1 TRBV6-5 CASRTLGQGDEKLFF
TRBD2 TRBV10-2 CATKTWRELAPKQYF
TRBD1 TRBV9 CASSESTGSMETQYF
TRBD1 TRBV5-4 CASSMGQGLNEQFF
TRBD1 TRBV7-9 CASSRTGFATNEKLFF
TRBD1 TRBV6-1 CASRQTGGVEKLFF
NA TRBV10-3 CATGVRGVSGNTIYF
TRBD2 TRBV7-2 CASSRSGSVYEQYF
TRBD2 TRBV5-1 CASSRGLAGSYNEQFF
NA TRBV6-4 CASRKGPMNTEAFF
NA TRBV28 CASRAQNQPQHF
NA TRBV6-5 CASSKEDAEAFF
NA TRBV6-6 CASSYLGTGNTIYF
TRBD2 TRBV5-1 CASSLYGKGLGPTYEQYF
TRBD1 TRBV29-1 CSVALYRTGVSYEQYF
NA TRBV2 CASSVSTDTQYF
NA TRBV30 CAWNSLGSEAFF
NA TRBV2 CASSPGPRTGELFF
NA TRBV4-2 CASSQGGVQETQYF
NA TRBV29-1 CSAYVQTGNTIYF
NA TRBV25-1 CASSARAAASTDTQYF
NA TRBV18 CASSLRTKQETQYF
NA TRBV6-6 CASSYFKQSYEQYF
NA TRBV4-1 CASSPPGQGLQPQHF
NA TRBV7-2 CASSLASGGPYNEQFF
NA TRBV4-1 CASSPGRARVHNSPLHF
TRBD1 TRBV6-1 CASRQGGGETQYF
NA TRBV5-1 CASSLAQAGRQPQHF
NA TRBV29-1 CSGQGWAETQYF
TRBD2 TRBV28 CASSLGGRAFYNEQFF
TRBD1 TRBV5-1 CASSANPGQGVLVGYNEQFF
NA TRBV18 CASSPPNHDPRGYTF
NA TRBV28 CASSLSGWGRSNQPQHF
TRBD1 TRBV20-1 CSGDRSYEQYF
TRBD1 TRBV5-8 CASSRTGSGGPQHF
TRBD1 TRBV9 CASSATSRQGTDTQYF
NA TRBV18 CASTKVRFRLSNPTYNEQFF
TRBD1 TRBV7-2 CASSTAGGLSYEQYF
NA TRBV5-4 CASSFLNQPQHF
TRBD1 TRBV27 CASSLLSGTGRSEQYF
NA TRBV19 CASTGQGSYEQYF
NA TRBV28 CASRVAGGADSNYGYTF
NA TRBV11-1 CASSSPFGGGYRGTQYF
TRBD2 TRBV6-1 CASSDGPGLAGGPGQFF